This T cell receptor (beta chain) was recorded in a study of blood T cell repertoires in COVID-19. Across the whole study: Samples representing acute and convalescent COVID-19 were sourced from the United States, Italy and Spain. In each case, the material was cDNA or gDNA derived from T cells, B-cell-depleted T cells, or PBMCs.

This clone occurred a few times. Germline CDR1 and CDR2: LNHDA and SQIVND (reference sequence). There are 16 residues in the CDR3. V lost 3 bases and J lost 3; bases outside the gene matches: 7. In the original analysis: Amplification of reference gene primers provided the estimated nucleated cell counts. Generated by immunoSEQ multiplex PCR, the TCRdb table keeps only in-frame clones and is missing some. Clone size and V and J calls were adopted from that table, with D and trimming inferred from the DNA. The sample consists of approximately 140,000 clones, 70% to 90% of them appearing once. The receptor's source is a woman aged 55 to 70 with acute or convalescent COVID-19. This chain joins TRBV19 and TRBJ1-3; 8 nucleotides line up with TRBD1. Sequenced sample: peripheral blood. CDR3 DNA: TGTGCCAGTAGTATCCCCAGGGGGCGCGGTGGAAACACCATATATTTT. Translation gives CASSIPRGRGGNTIYF. Combining the CDR3 with reference TRBV19 and TRBJ1-3 gives the whole variable domain DGGITQSPKYLFRKEGQNVTLSCEQNLNHDAMYWYRQDPGQGLRLIYYSQIVNDFQKGDIAEGYSVSREKKESFPLTVTSAQKNPTAFYLCASSIPRGRGGNTIYFGEGSWLTVV.